One and the same sample provided the 25 T cell receptor beta chains below, sequenced in a study of technical replicates of blood from a few donors. Repertoires were generated with immunoSEQ multiplex PCR, while TCRdb's copy carries only in-frame clones and drops some. The sample holds around 76,000 clones, less than 99% seen once. The sequencing sample was made of T cells isolated from PBMCs. Receptors originate from a human donor in good health.

The chain has TRBV10-3 and TRBJ2-7, with TRBD2 matching over 9 bases. The CDR3 consists of 14 residues. Germline-derived CDR1 and CDR2 are ENHRY and SYGVKD. V shed 0 bases, J shed 6 bases, and the junction held 3 bases outside the gene matches. CDR3 DNA sequence: TGTGCCATCAGTGAGTCACTAGCGGGTAGCGAGCAGTACTTC. Translation: CAISESLAGSEQYF.

This clone was found once. The rearrangement links TRBV7-9 to TRBJ2-2; TRBD2 matches at 9 bases. Germline CDR1 SEHNR, CDR2 FQNEAQ (reference sequence). The junction had 5 bases not matched to a gene; V was cut back by 4 bases and J by 8 bases. The CDR3 is 14 residues long. The CDR3 protein is CASSSGTSFGELFF. CDR3 sequence (DNA): TGTGCCAGCAGCTCCGGGACTAGCTTTGGGGAGCTGTTTTTT.

This clone was recorded only once. The genes are TRBV7-9 and TRBJ2-2; 8 bases line up with TRBD1. The CDR3 length is 15 residues. V was clipped by 4 bases and J by 1 base; unmatched bases: 2. Looked up from germline, CDR1 is SEHNR and CDR2 is FQNEAQ (reference sequence). CDR3 in DNA: TGTGCCAGCAGCTGGGACAGGTTGAACACCGGGGAGCTGTTTTTT. Protein product: CASSWDRLNTGELFF.

Turning to this clone: At one end, the junction sequence differs from germline, possibly due to a read error. This rearrangement joins TRBV5-6 to TRBJ2-7, with D possibly TRBD1 on 6 matching bases. Germline CDR1 is SGHDT and CDR2 is YYEEEE. The CDR3 covers 11 residues. DNA of the CDR3: TGTGCCAGCAGCTTATCAGGGGTAGGGGACTTC. It specifies CASSLSGVGDF.

The rearrangement links TRBV6-5 to TRBJ2-1, with TRBD2 identical over 13 bases. The CDR3 loop spans 15 amino acids. From germline, CDR1 is MNHEY and CDR2 SVGAGI. V lost 6 bases to trimming and J lost 9 bases; unmatched junction nucleotides: 8. The CDR3 coding sequence is TGTGCCAGCAGAAAAGGACTAGCGGGAGATCTTGAGCAGTTCTTC. Amino acid sequence: CASRKGLAGDLEQFF.

In its sample, this clone was seen once. This chain links TRBV5-1 with TRBJ2-7; TRBD2 might be the D (5 bases). This CDR3 region has 15 residues. CDR1 is SGHRS and CDR2 is YFSETQ in the germline V gene. V lost 0 bases and J 2 bases, leaving 12 bases between the germline ends. The CDR3 spells CASSLGRQEAYEQYF. CDR3 sequence (DNA): TGCGCCAGCAGCTTGGGGCGTCAGGAGGCCTACGAGCAGTACTTC.

Remarks on this clone: The same CDR3 is also encoded by other DNA sequences in this sample. This sequence joins TRBV9 and TRBJ2-7, with 9 bases identical to TRBD2. The CDR3 covers 15 residues. In germline, CDR1 is SGDLS, CDR2 YYNGEE. The V and J ends lost 0 bases and 0 bases, in that order; junction bases with no gene match: 1. The CDR3 DNA reads TGTGCCAGCAGCGTAGGAGCGGGAGGCTCCTACGAGCAGTACTTC. This gives the protein CASSVGAGGSYEQYF.

The V gene is TRBV13, the J gene TRBJ2-2; 8 bases align to TRBD2. Germline lookup yields CDR1 PRHDT and CDR2 FYEKMQ (reference sequence). With V trimmed by 5 bases and J by 7 bases, 3 bases remained unmatched. The CDR3 covers 13 residues. The CDR3 DNA follows: TGTGCCAGCAGCCGGACTAGCTTCGGGGAGCTGTTTTTT. Amino acid sequence: CASSRTSFGELFF.

The chain carries TRBV25-1 and TRBJ2-1, with D possibly TRBD1 on 6 matching bases. CDR1 MGHDK and CDR2 SYGVNS come from the germline V gene. Trimming took 10 bases from V and 5 from J, leaving 15 bases between them. There are 13 residues in the CDR3. The CDR3 here is CAIQGAGDNEQFF. Written as DNA, the CDR3 is TGTGCCATCCAAGGGGCAGGGGACAATGAGCAGTTCTTC.

The rearrangement uses TRBV20-1 and TRBJ2-2; a possible D gene is TRBD1 (5 bases). CDR3 size: 11 residues. Trimming shortened V by 6 bases and J by 6 bases, and 8 bases separated the two germline ends. The germline gives CDR1 DFQATT, CDR2 SNEGSKA (reference sequence). The CDR3 nucleotides read TGCAGTGCAGAAGGGGCCGGGGAGCTGTTTTTT. This sequence encodes CSAEGAGELFF.

The rearrangement links TRBV28 to TRBJ2-7; 9 bases match TRBD2. Germline CDR1 MDHEN, CDR2 SYDVKM. With V trimmed by 1 base and J by 3 bases, 7 bases remained unmatched. This CDR3 region has 16 residues. The DNA of the CDR3 is TGTGCCAGCAGTTTATTTGGGACTAGCAGCTACTACGAGCAGTACTTC. Its translation: CASSLFGTSSYYEQYF.

This clone has only one observation. This chain connects TRBV7-8 to TRBJ2-1, with 9 bases matching TRBD1. The germline V gene has CDR1 SGHVS and CDR2 FQNEAQ. The ends lost 3 bases at V and 10 bases at J; junction bases unmatched: 10. The CDR3 sequence is 15 residues long. CDR3 nucleotide sequence: TGTGCCAGCAGCTTGTGGGGACAGGGAGTCGAGGAGCAGTTCTTC. This translates into CASSLWGQGVEEQFF.

The V and J genes are TRBV7-9 and TRBJ2-7; maybe TRBD1 (6 bases). The CDR3 has 17 amino acids. V lost 5 bases to trimming and J lost 7 bases, with 27 bases between them. In germline, CDR1 is SEHNR, CDR2 FQNEAQ (reference sequence). The CDR3 reads CASSLPRFQGSVEEQYF. The CDR3 region has the DNA TGTGCCAGCAGCCTGCCCCGATTCCAGGGGAGCGTAGAGGAGCAGTACTTC.

The genes are TRBV20-1 and TRBJ2-5; perhaps TRBD2 as D (6 bases). This CDR3 spans 11 amino acids. The germline V gene encodes CDR1 DFQATT and CDR2 SNEGSKA (reference sequence). The CDR3, as DNA: TGCAGCGGCACTAGCAGAGAGACCCAGTACTTC. Protein: CSGTSRETQYF.

The J gene is TRBJ2-7, the V gene TRBV7-3, with D possibly TRBD1 on 5 matching bases. V was shortened by 5 bases and J by 0 bases, with 11 bases between the two germline ends. The V gene's germline CDR1 is SGHTA and CDR2 FQGTGA. This CDR3 comprises 14 residues. CDR3 protein: CASSLDSNSYEQYF. CDR3 nucleotide sequence: TGTGCCAGCAGCCTCGACAGCAACTCCTACGAGCAGTACTTC.

The chain has TRBV19 and TRBJ2-7; 10 positions match TRBD2. With 5 bases clipped from V and 3 bases from J, the junction kept 7 bases outside the gene matches. This CDR3 is 15 amino acids long. The germline gives CDR1 LNHDA, CDR2 SQIVND (reference sequence). The CDR3 DNA follows: TGTGCCAGTAGTGCGAGCGGGAGGGCCATCTACGAGCAGTACTTC. Protein product: CASSASGRAIYEQYF.

J is TRBJ1-1 and V is TRBV6-5; 9 bases map to TRBD1. Trimming at V came to 7 bases and at J to 4 bases, leaving 4 bases not matched to a gene. Germline V gene sequence: CDR1 MNHEY, CDR2 SVGAGI. The CDR3 length is 13 residues. The DNA for the CDR3 is TGTGCCAGCACCGCGGGACAGGGCACTGAAGCTTTCTTT. Its translation is CASTAGQGTEAFF.

The chain has TRBV6-5 and TRBJ2-5; 7 bases match TRBD1. V was pared by 7 bases and J by 1 base, with 6 bases of the junction left unmatched. This CDR3 has 14 amino acids. Germline CDR1 and CDR2: MNHEY and SVGAGI. Here the CDR3 DNA reads TGTGCCAGCAAGATACAGGGGACCCAAGAGACCCAGTACTTC. This gives the protein CASKIQGTQETQYF.

This clone was counted a single time. The V gene is TRBV9, the J gene TRBJ1-2, with 7 bases aligning to TRBD1. CDR1 is SGDLS and CDR2 is YYNGEE in the germline V gene. The CDR3 totals 15 residues. V lost 2 bases to trimming and J lost 3 bases; unmatched junction nucleotides: 7. DNA of the CDR3: TGTGCCAGCAGCGTTGGTAGGGGGCTGGACTATGGCTACACCTTC. Protein product: CASSVGRGLDYGYTF.

The gene calls are TRBV7-9 and TRBJ1-2; 8 nucleotides line up with TRBD1. J gave up 4 bases and V 8 bases, and 6 bases lay outside the gene matches. CDR1 is SEHNR and CDR2 is FQNEAQ in the germline V gene (reference sequence). The CDR3 totals 13 residues. The CDR3 is CASARQGIYGYTF. CDR3 nucleotides: TGTGCCAGCGCACGACAGGGGATCTATGGCTACACCTTC.

The chain uses TRBV18 and TRBJ2-5; 7 bases map to TRBD1. V shed 2 bases and J 2 bases; nucleotides not matched to a gene: 2. Germline CDR1 KGHSH, CDR2 LQKENI. The CDR3 is 14 amino acids. The DNA of the CDR3 is TGTGCCAGCTCACCATCGGGACAGCAAGAGACCCAGTACTTC. This sequence encodes CASSPSGQQETQYF.

The chain employs TRBV28 and TRBJ2-7; 8 nucleotides agree with TRBD1. This CDR3 has 14 amino acids. The germline V gene has CDR1 MDHEN and CDR2 SYDVKM. V trimming: 8 bases; J trimming: 1 base; junction bases outside the gene matches: 7. DNA of the CDR3: TGTGCCAGCCGTGAGACAGGGGAATCCTACGAGCAGTACTTC. Translation: CASRETGESYEQYF.

The V and J genes are TRBV7-9 and TRBJ2-5; 8 nucleotides match TRBD2. V shed 5 bases and J 6 bases; nucleotides not matched to a gene: 8. Germline assignment: CDR1 SEHNR and CDR2 FQNEAQ (reference sequence). The CDR3 is 14 amino acids. In nucleotides, the CDR3 is TGTGCCAGCAGCCCCGTAGCGGGATCAAAGACCCAGTACTTC. The encoded protein is CASSPVAGSKTQYF.

The chain carries TRBV5-4 and TRBJ2-1, with 9 bases fitting TRBD2. Losses at the gene ends were 5 bases for V and 6 bases for J; bases not matched to a gene: 6. Germline V gives CDR1 SGHNT, CDR2 YYREEE (reference sequence). The CDR3 has 14 amino acids. The CDR3: CASSSGTSSNEQFF. CDR3 nucleotide sequence: TGTGCCAGCAGTTCCGGGACTAGCAGCAATGAGCAGTTCTTC.

The rearrangement uses TRBV5-1 and TRBJ2-1; D possibly corresponds to TRBD2 (5 bases). This CDR3 comprises 13 residues. Trimming took 2 bases from V and 5 from J, leaving 8 bases between them. Germline CDR1 is SGHRS and CDR2 is YFSETQ. CDR3 in amino acids: CASSLGLNNEQFF. The CDR3 DNA reads TGCGCCAGCAGCTTAGGACTCAACAATGAGCAGTTCTTC.